The 16 T cell receptor beta chains below all came from one sample that was sequenced in a study of blood T cell repertoires in COVID-19. The table came from immunoSEQ multiplex PCR; TCRdb's copy has only in-frame clones and leaves some out. This table has roughly 400,000 clones, around 87% appearing once. Sequenced input: peripheral blood. Receptors were obtained from a woman aged 60-75 years with COVID-19, enrolled during active disease.

The chain uses TRBV5-1 and TRBJ1-5, with D possibly being TRBD1 (6 bases). The V end was cut by 1 base, the J end by 1 base, with 9 bases between. The CDR3 totals 15 residues. CDR1 is SGHRS, CDR2 YFSETQ, per germline. In DNA, the CDR3 is TGCGCCAGCAGCTTGACAGGGTTGAGCAATCAGCCCCAGCATTTT. Its protein product is CASSLTGLSNQPQHF.

The chain carries TRBV3-1 (or the pseudogene TRBV3-2) and TRBJ2-2; D may be TRBD2 (5 bases). The CDR3 spans 15 residues. Germline lookup yields CDR1 LGHDT and CDR2 YNNKEL (reference sequence). With 4 bases removed from V and 5 bases from J, the gap between germline ends came to 14 bases. The CDR3 nucleotides are TGTGCCAGCAGCCCCCAAACCCGGGGAACCGGGGAGCTGTTTTTT. Its protein product is CASSPQTRGTGELFF.

This clone appeared a few times. The genes are TRBV7-9 and TRBJ2-7; TRBD1 aligns across 8 bases. CDR1 SEHNR and CDR2 FQNEAQ come from the germline V gene (reference sequence). V gave up 3 bases and J gave up 6 bases; unmatched junction bases: 10. The CDR3 has 15 residues. CDR3 in DNA: TGTGCCAGCAGCTTGATTGACAGGGGTTTTATCGAGCAGTACTTC. The encoded protein is CASSLIDRGFIEQYF.

V usage is TRBV19 and J usage is TRBJ1-5, with 10 bases lining up with TRBD1. The V gene end was trimmed by 1 base and the J gene end by 6 bases; junction bases not matched to a gene: 3. In germline, CDR1 is LNHDA, CDR2 SQIVND (reference sequence). CDR3 length: 15 amino acids. The CDR3 sequence is CASSIVGQGRQPQHF. DNA of the CDR3: TGTGCCAGTAGTATAGTGGGACAGGGGCGTCAGCCCCAGCATTTT.

Only one count was recorded for this clone. The rearrangement joins TRBV18 to TRBJ1-5; no clear D gene. Trimming took off 0 bases at V and 4 bases at J, with 7 bases between the two ends. There are 14 residues in the CDR3. CDR1 KGHSH and CDR2 LQKENI come from the germline V gene. This CDR3 reads CASSPPEINQPQHF. CDR3 in DNA: TGTGCCAGCTCACCACCGGAGATTAATCAGCCCCAGCATTTT.

The chain links TRBV5-1 to TRBJ1-2; TRBD1 is a possible D gene (6 bases). Trimming removed 4 bases from V and 3 bases from J, with 28 bases in between. The CDR3 contains 19 residues. Per the germline V gene, CDR1 is SGHRS and CDR2 is YFSETQ. For the CDR3, the DNA is TGCGCCAGCAGCACTTCCGTTCTTTCCCCCCAGGGGAGCGACTATGGCTACACCTTC. This codes for CASSTSVLSPQGSDYGYTF. Supplemented by reference TRBV5-1 and TRBJ1-2, the full variable domain reads KAGVTQTPRYLIKTRGQQVTLSCSPISGHRSVSWYQQTPGQGLQFLFEYFSETQRNKGNFPGRFSGRQFSNSRSEMNVSTLELGDSALYLCASSTSVLSPQGSDYGYTFGSGTRLTVV.

The chain uses TRBV7-3 and TRBJ2-3, with a tentative D call TRBD1 (6 bases). This CDR3 has 15 amino acids. Trimming removed 6 bases at V and 1 base at J, with 14 bases between. Per the germline V gene, CDR1 is SGHTA and CDR2 is FQGTGA. Here the CDR3 DNA reads TGTGCCAGCAGTTATAGGGGACAACGCACAGATACGCAGTATTTT. Protein product: CASSYRGQRTDTQYF. Supplemented by reference TRBV7-3 and TRBJ2-3, the full variable domain reads GAGVSQTPSNKVTEKGKYVELRCDPISGHTALYWYRQSLGQGPEFLIYFQGTGAADDSGLPNDRFFAVRPEGSVSTLKIQRTERGDSAVYLCASSYRGQRTDTQYFGPGTRLTVL.

In this sample, this clone turned up a few times. This chain joins TRBV3-1 (or the pseudogene TRBV3-2) and TRBJ1-2, with D perhaps TRBD1 (6 bases). This CDR3 has 12 amino acids. Germline V CDR1 and CDR2: LGHDT, YNNKEL (reference sequence). The ends were cut back, 5 bases at V and 6 bases at J, with 10 bases in the middle. Here the CDR3 DNA reads TGTGCCAGCAGCTATCGGACAGATGGCTACACCTTC. Translated, it gives CASSYRTDGYTF.

J is TRBJ2-1 and V is TRBV19, with D possibly being TRBD1 (6 bases). The V gene lost 6 bases and the J gene lost 0 bases, with 12 bases spanning the gap. This CDR3 contains 15 residues. CDR1 and CDR2 from the germline V gene are LNHDA and SQIVND (reference sequence). Here the CDR3 reads CASSRTVSSYNEQFF. In DNA form, the CDR3 reads TGTGCCAGTAGCAGGACAGTAAGCTCCTACAATGAGCAGTTCTTC.

This chain joins TRBV2 and TRBJ2-2; 8 bases match TRBD1. Germline CDR1 and CDR2: SNHLY and FYNNEI. The CDR3 has 16 amino acids. V was clipped by 10 bases and J by 5 bases; unmatched bases: 15. The CDR3 DNA sequence: TGTGCCACGAACACGGCCGGGACAGGCACAACCGGGGAGCTGTTTTTT. Amino acids: CATNTAGTGTTGELFF.

The chain couples TRBV10-3 to TRBJ2-3, with 8 bases aligning to TRBD1. Germline loops: CDR1 ENHRY, CDR2 SYGVKD. The ends lost 5 bases at V and 2 bases at J; junction bases unmatched: 3. The CDR3 is 14 amino acids. The CDR3 bases are TGTGCCATCAGTCTGGACAGGGCCACAGATACGCAGTATTTT. Translated: CAISLDRATDTQYF.

This clone was seen a handful of times. This chain joins TRBV20-1 and TRBJ2-2, with D unclear. This CDR3 is built from 14 residues. Germline lookup yields CDR1 DFQATT and CDR2 SNEGSKA (reference sequence). V lost 3 bases to trimming and J lost 0 bases, with 8 bases between them. As DNA, the CDR3 is TGCAGTGCTAGTCCGGTTTCGAACACCGGGGAGCTGTTTTTT. Its translation: CSASPVSNTGELFF.

The chain is built from TRBV3-1 (or the pseudogene TRBV3-2) and TRBJ1-2, with D tentatively TRBD1 (6 bases). Trimming pared 3 bases from V and 7 bases from J, leaving 12 bases between. Germline lookup yields CDR1 LGHDT and CDR2 YNNKEL (reference sequence). The CDR3 covers 13 residues. CDR3 protein: CASSHLQGAGYTF. In DNA form, the CDR3 reads TGTGCCAGCAGCCACCTACAGGGAGCTGGCTACACCTTC.

The chain combines TRBV27 with TRBJ1-2; weak D call: TRBD1 (6 bases). Trimming shortened V by 6 bases and J by 8 bases, and 16 bases separated the two germline ends. There are 13 residues in the CDR3. Germline assignment: CDR1 MNHEY and CDR2 SMNVEV (reference sequence). CDR3 in amino acids: CASSIVRGTGYTF. The CDR3 DNA follows: TGTGCCAGCAGCATAGTCAGGGGAACAGGCTACACCTTC.

The chain combines TRBV19 with TRBJ1-1, with 7 bases lining up with TRBD1. The ends lost 7 bases at V and 5 bases at J; junction bases unmatched: 10. The CDR3 sequence is 14 residues long. Germline CDR1 is LNHDA and CDR2 is SQIVND (reference sequence). In nucleotides, the CDR3 is TGTGCCAGTACCCAATCCCCAGGGGGGACTGAAGCTTTCTTT. Its protein is CASTQSPGGTEAFF.

This chain joins TRBV19 and TRBJ2-4, with D perhaps TRBD2 (6 bases). This CDR3 contains 17 residues. V dropped 4 bases and J dropped 0 bases, with 16 bases sitting between them. Germline V CDR1 and CDR2: LNHDA, SQIVND (reference sequence). The CDR3 DNA reads TGTGCCAGTAGTAGCCGGGACTTAAGTCTAGCCAAAAACATTCAGTACTTC. This codes for CASSSRDLSLAKNIQYF.